Each of the 9 T cell receptor beta chains below was sequenced from the same sample in a study of shared clonotypes between healthy human individuals. Naive CD8 cells were CD45RO-negative, positively selected for CCR7, excluding terminally differentiated effector memory CD45RA+ cells. Only in-frame clones appear in the TCRdb table, and some are missing; sequencing was by immunoSEQ multiplex PCR. The sample records around 1.9 million clones, about 93% being singletons. The source material was naive CD8+ T cells from PBMCs. All receptors derive from a man between 18 and 35 years old in good health. Some clones in this sample may be carry-over from other donors' samples.

The chain couples TRBV10-3 to TRBJ2-7; D may match TRBD1 or TRBD2 (5 bases each). Trimming took off 0 bases at V and 2 bases at J, with 11 bases between the two ends. CDR3 size: 15 residues. The germline V gene has CDR1 ENHRY and CDR2 SYGVKD. The CDR3 here is CAISESGEGTYEQYF. CDR3 coding DNA: TGTGCCATCAGTGAGTCGGGTGAGGGGACCTACGAGCAGTACTTC.

This chain links TRBV28 with TRBJ1-4; 9 bases fit TRBD1. Germline V gene lookup returns CDR1 MDHEN and CDR2 SYDVKM. The CDR3 has 15 residues. The J segment lost 8 bases and the V segment lost 5 bases, leaving 9 bases of the junction unmatched. The CDR3 loop reads CASSPRDREREKLFF. CDR3 DNA sequence: TGTGCCAGCAGTCCTCGGGACAGGGAAAGGGAAAAACTGTTTTTT.

V and J are TRBV5-8 and TRBJ1-2; TRBD1 matches 9 bases. This CDR3 contains 18 residues. J was trimmed by 4 bases and V by 2 bases; bases with no gene match: 15. Germline CDR1 is SGHTS and CDR2 is YDEGEE. CDR3 loop: CASSFGPRTGASSYGYTF. In DNA form, the CDR3 reads TGTGCCAGCAGCTTCGGCCCCCGGACAGGGGCCTCCAGCTATGGCTACACCTTC.

J is TRBJ2-7 and V is TRBV7-8; D call uncertain. The CDR3 consists of 16 residues. Germline loops: CDR1 SGHVS, CDR2 FQNEAQ. Between the trimmed V and J ends, which lost 5 bases and 1 base, there was a span of 18 bases. The CDR3 is CASSPTVAMLSYEQYF. As DNA, the CDR3 is TGTGCCAGCAGCCCCACGGTAGCCATGTTATCCTACGAGCAGTACTTC.

The J gene is TRBJ2-1, the V gene TRBV11-2; a possible D gene is TRBD1 (6 bases). The CDR3 contains 14 residues. Trimming removed 5 bases at V and 5 bases at J, with 13 bases between. Germline loops: CDR1 SGHAT, CDR2 FQNNGV. The CDR3 nucleotides are TGTGCCAGCAGCACTTGGACAGCCAACAATGAGCAGTTCTTC. Its protein is CASSTWTANNEQFF.

The chain employs TRBV7-8 and TRBJ2-5; 7 bases line up with TRBD1. J gave up 4 bases and V 1 base, and 12 bases lay outside the gene matches. This CDR3 spans 17 amino acids. Germline V gene lookup returns CDR1 SGHVS and CDR2 FQNEAQ. CDR3 sequence: CASSLGGRQGSRETQYF. As DNA, the CDR3 is TGTGCCAGCAGCTTAGGCGGACGACAGGGTTCGCGAGAGACCCAGTACTTC. The variable domain in full, with the rest retrieved from reference TRBV7-8 and TRBJ2-5, is GAGVSQSPRYKVAKRGQDVALRCDPISGHVSLFWYQQALGQGPEFLTYFQNEAQLDKSGLPSDRFFAERPEGSVSTLKIQRTQQEDSAVYLCASSLGGRQGSRETQYFGPGTRLLVL.

The CDR3 loop reads CASSNTGKGGELFF. The CDR3 DNA sequence: TGCGCCAGCAGCAACACGGGAAAGGGCGGGGAGCTGTTTTTT. The chain uses TRBV5-1 and TRBJ2-2; weak D call: TRBD2 (5 bases). The CDR3 spans 14 residues. Germline V lookup: CDR1 SGHRS, CDR2 YFSETQ. V was cut by 4 bases and J by 7 bases, with 14 bases left in between.

This chain uses TRBV5-1 with TRBJ2-3; 9 positions match TRBD1. Trimming removed 3 bases from V and 5 bases from J; junction bases left unmatched: 10. The CDR3 has 16 residues. Germline V CDR1 and CDR2: SGHRS, YFSETQ. CDR3 sequence reads: CASSSQRDRVKDTQYF. CDR3 nucleotide sequence: TGCGCCAGCAGCTCCCAGCGGGACAGGGTAAAAGATACGCAGTATTTT.

In DNA, the CDR3 is TGCAGCGTTGAGTCCCCACGAAGTAGCGGGAGTTACGAGCAGTACTTC. Its translation: CSVESPRSSGSYEQYF. The chain recombines TRBV29-1 with TRBJ2-7, with TRBD2 matching 9 bases. CDR3 length equals 16 residues. Germline CDR1 SQVTM, CDR2 ANQGSEA. V trimming: 3 bases; J trimming: 4 bases; junction bases outside the gene matches: 13.